The 17 T cell receptor beta chains below come from one sample, sequenced in a study of blood T cell repertoires in COVID-19. Libraries were prepared by immunoSEQ multiplex PCR; TCRdb keeps only in-frame clonotypes and omits some of them. The sample consists of about 44,000 clones, roughly 68% of them appearing once. The sample consisted of peripheral blood. These receptor sequences come from a man at least 80 years old with acute or convalescent COVID-19.

Judged by abundance, this clone is medium-sized (0.01 to 0.1%). The chain recombines TRBV7-8 with TRBJ2-3, with TRBD2 identical over 7 bases. J lost 2 bases, V lost 7 bases, and 6 bases had no gene match. This CDR3 has 14 residues. Looked up from germline, CDR1 is SGHVS and CDR2 is FQNEAQ. The CDR3 nucleotides are TGTGCCAGCACCCCTAGCGGACCCACAGATACGCAGTATTTT. Protein sequence: CASTPSGPTDTQYF.

This clone was seen more than once but under ten times. The V and J genes are TRBV2 and TRBJ1-1; 9 bases match TRBD1. Germline lookup yields CDR1 SNHLY and CDR2 FYNNEI. J was trimmed by 4 bases and V by 8 bases; bases with no gene match: 8. The CDR3 sequence is 14 residues long. The CDR3 bases are TGTGCCAGCGGGGGGGACAGGGTGATCACTGAAGCTTTCTTT. Amino acid sequence: CASGGDRVITEAFF.

This clone was seen a handful of times. CDR3: CASSVRLMSSYNEQFF. As DNA, the CDR3 is TGTGCCAGCAGTGTTCGACTTATGAGCTCCTACAATGAGCAGTTCTTC. The chain combines TRBV6-1 with TRBJ2-1; D is uncertain. Trimming took off 4 bases at V and 0 bases at J, with 13 bases between the two ends. The CDR3 is 16 amino acids. Germline V lookup: CDR1 MNHNS, CDR2 SASEGT.

The DNA of the CDR3 is TGTGCCAGCAGCCAAGATCGGCTAGCGGGGGGAAATGAGCAGTTCTTC. It codes for CASSQDRLAGGNEQFF. The chain carries TRBV3-1 (or the pseudogene TRBV3-2) and TRBJ2-1, with 11 bases fitting TRBD2. The germline gives CDR1 LGHDT, CDR2 YNNKEL (reference sequence). Trimming removed 0 bases from V and 7 bases from J; junction bases left unmatched: 5. This CDR3 is 16 amino acids long.

V and J are TRBV24-1 and TRBJ2-3; D is possibly TRBD2 (5 bases). Germline CDR1 KGHDR, CDR2 SFDVKD. V was trimmed by 3 bases and J by 6 bases, leaving 9 bases between them. The CDR3 is made up of 13 amino acids. The CDR3 region is CATSDTRVDTQYF. CDR3 sequence (DNA): TGTGCCACCAGTGATACTAGGGTGGATACGCAGTATTTT.

This clone was found a few times. This chain connects TRBV5-4 to TRBJ2-3, with D perhaps matching TRBD2 (6 bases). This CDR3 is built from 15 residues. The V end lost 0 bases, the J end lost 1 base, and 9 bases lay between the germline ends. Germline CDR1 and CDR2: SGHNT and YYREEE (reference sequence). CDR3 DNA sequence: TGTGCCAGCAGCTTGGTTAGCGGCGGCACAGATACGCAGTATTTT. It is translated as CASSLVSGGTDTQYF. Full variable domain (outside the CDR3, taken from reference TRBV5-4 and TRBJ2-3): ETGVTQSPTHLIKTRGQQVTLRCSSQSGHNTVSWYQQALGQGPQFIFQYYREEENGRGNFPPRFSGLQFPNYSSELNVNALELDDSALYLCASSLVSGGTDTQYFGPGTRLTVL.

The chain uses TRBV5-8 and TRBJ2-2; 11 positions agree with TRBD2. Germline CDR1 SGHTS, CDR2 YDEGEE. The J segment lost 7 bases and the V segment lost 0 bases, leaving 8 bases of the junction unmatched. CDR3 length: 17 amino acids. CDR3 in DNA: TGTGCCAGCAGCTTGGCCAAACTAGCGGGAGCGGTCGGGGAGCTGTTTTTT. This gives the protein CASSLAKLAGAVGELFF.

The J gene is TRBJ1-4, the V gene TRBV6-6, with TRBD1 as a possible D gene (5 bases). This CDR3 has 12 residues. The V gene lost 8 bases and the J gene lost 8 bases, with 12 bases spanning the gap. Germline V CDR1 and CDR2: MNHNY, SVGAGI (reference sequence). The CDR3 spells CASGAGKEKLFF. Written as DNA, the CDR3 is TGTGCCAGCGGGGCAGGGAAGGAAAAACTGTTTTTT.

The chain has TRBV5-1 and TRBJ1-2; 9 bases agree with TRBD1. CDR3 length equals 14 residues. J lost 4 bases, V lost 3 bases, and 4 bases had no gene match. CDR1 is SGHRS and CDR2 is YFSETQ in the germline V gene. As DNA, the CDR3 is TGCGCCAGCAGCTCGGACAGGGGAGGCTATGGCTACACCTTC. Protein product: CASSSDRGGYGYTF.

The chain joins TRBV2 to TRBJ2-1; D gene unclear. Germline loops: CDR1 SNHLY, CDR2 FYNNEI. The V gene lost 6 bases and the J gene lost 9 bases, with 12 bases spanning the gap. The CDR3 is 12 amino acids. The CDR3 region is CASRSESTEQFF. Here the CDR3 DNA reads TGTGCCAGCAGGTCGGAGAGTACTGAGCAGTTCTTC.

CDR3 loop: CASSPSQGYTGELFF. CDR3 DNA sequence: TGTGCCAGCAGCCCCTCACAGGGTTACACCGGGGAGCTGTTTTTT. The chain recombines TRBV7-9 with TRBJ2-2; the D gene is possibly TRBD1 (6 bases). Germline lookup yields CDR1 SEHNR and CDR2 FQNEAQ (reference sequence). Between the trimmed V and J ends, which lost 5 bases and 3 bases, there was a span of 13 bases. The CDR3 is 15 residues long.

This clone has only a few counts. The chain links TRBV4-1 to TRBJ1-1; D is perhaps TRBD1 (6 bases). This CDR3 region has 15 residues. V was clipped by 0 bases and J by 6 bases, with 14 bases between them. The germline CDR1 and CDR2 sequences are MGHRA and YSYEKL. The CDR3 loop reads CASSQEGHPAAEAFF. The CDR3 DNA sequence: TGCGCCAGCAGCCAAGAGGGACACCCTGCAGCTGAAGCTTTCTTT.

Here the CDR3 DNA reads TGTGCCAGCAGCCAAGAGGGACAGTCCCACAATGAGCAGTTCTTC. Amino acid sequence: CASSQEGQSHNEQFF. This chain connects TRBV4-2 to TRBJ2-1, with 7 nucleotides matching TRBD1. V was clipped by 0 bases and J by 5 bases; unmatched bases: 4. Looked up from germline, CDR1 is LGHNA and CDR2 is YNFKEQ. The CDR3 is made up of 15 amino acids.

V and J are TRBV5-6 and TRBJ2-2; TRBD2 matches 13 bases. V lost 4 bases to trimming and J lost 5 bases; unmatched junction nucleotides: 11. Germline loops: CDR1 SGHDT, CDR2 YYEEEE. The CDR3 is made up of 18 amino acids. The CDR3 reads CASSAGLAGSFRTGELFF. Here the CDR3 DNA reads TGTGCCAGCAGCGCGGGACTAGCGGGATCTTTTAGAACCGGGGAGCTGTTTTTT.

The rearrangement links TRBV2 to TRBJ1-1; tentatively, D is TRBD1 (6 bases). The CDR3 length is 13 residues. Germline-derived CDR1 and CDR2 are SNHLY and FYNNEI. V was clipped by 4 bases and J by 1 base, with 7 bases between them. For the CDR3, the DNA is TGTGCCAGCAGTGCACAGGGGAACACTGAAGCTTTCTTT. It specifies CASSAQGNTEAFF.

V usage is TRBV10-3 and J usage is TRBJ2-1, with 8 positions matching TRBD2. CDR3 length: 13 amino acids. Germline V gives CDR1 ENHRY, CDR2 SYGVKD. The CDR3 loop is CASGASGRNEQFF. Here the CDR3 DNA reads TGTGCTTCGGGGGCTAGCGGGCGAAATGAGCAGTTCTTC.

The rearrangement links TRBV9 to TRBJ1-3; no definite D call. Trimming left V 0 bases short and J 4 bases short, with 17 bases between. The CDR3 contains 17 residues. Germline CDR1 reads SGDLS; CDR2 reads YYNGEE. The CDR3 region is CASSVVPGAGPGNTIYF. The CDR3 bases are TGTGCCAGCAGCGTAGTCCCTGGAGCGGGTCCCGGAAACACCATATATTTT.